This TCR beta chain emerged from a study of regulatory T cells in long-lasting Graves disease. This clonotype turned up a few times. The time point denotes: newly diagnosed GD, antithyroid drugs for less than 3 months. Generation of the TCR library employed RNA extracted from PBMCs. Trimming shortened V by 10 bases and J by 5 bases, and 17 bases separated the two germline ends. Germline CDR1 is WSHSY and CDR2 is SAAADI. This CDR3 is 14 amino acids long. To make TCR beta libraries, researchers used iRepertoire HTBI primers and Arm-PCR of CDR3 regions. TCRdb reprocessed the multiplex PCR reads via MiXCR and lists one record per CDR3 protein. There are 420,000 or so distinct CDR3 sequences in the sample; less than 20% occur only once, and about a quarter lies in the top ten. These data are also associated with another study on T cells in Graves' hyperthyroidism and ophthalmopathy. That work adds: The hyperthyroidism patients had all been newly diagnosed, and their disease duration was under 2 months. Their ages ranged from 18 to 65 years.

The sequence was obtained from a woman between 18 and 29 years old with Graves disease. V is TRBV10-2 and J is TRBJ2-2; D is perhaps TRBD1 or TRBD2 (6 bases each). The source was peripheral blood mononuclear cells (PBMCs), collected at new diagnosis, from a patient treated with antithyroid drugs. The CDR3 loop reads CATRPVGGTGELFF. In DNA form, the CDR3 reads TGCGCCACCCGGCCGGTAGGGGGGACCGGGGAGCTGTTTTTT.